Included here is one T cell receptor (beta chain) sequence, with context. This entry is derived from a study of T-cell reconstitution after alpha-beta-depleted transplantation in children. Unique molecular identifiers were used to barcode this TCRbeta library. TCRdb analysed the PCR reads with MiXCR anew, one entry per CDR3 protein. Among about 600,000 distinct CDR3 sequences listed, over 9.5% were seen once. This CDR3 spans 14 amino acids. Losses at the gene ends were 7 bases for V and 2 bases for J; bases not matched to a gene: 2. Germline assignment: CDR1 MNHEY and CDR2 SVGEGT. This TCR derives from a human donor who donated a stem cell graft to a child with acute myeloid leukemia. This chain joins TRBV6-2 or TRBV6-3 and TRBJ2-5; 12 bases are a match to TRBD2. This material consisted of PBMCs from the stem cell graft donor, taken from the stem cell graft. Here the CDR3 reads CASTGTSGQETQYF. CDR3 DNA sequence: TGTGCCAGCACTGGGACTAGCGGGCAAGAGACCCAGTACTTC.